The present entry profiles one T cell receptor beta chain with its context. J was trimmed by 3 bases and V by 4 bases; bases with no gene match: 7. CDR3 length equals 15 residues. Germline V gives CDR1 KGHSH, CDR2 LQKENI. This record comes from a study of blood T cell repertoires in COVID-19. Study at large: The analysed material was cDNA or gDNA that came from T cells, B-cell-depleted T cells, or PBMCs.

Generated by immunoSEQ multiplex PCR, the TCRdb table keeps only in-frame clones and is missing some. This table has about 210,000 clones, around 85% appearing once. The gene calls are TRBV18 and TRBJ2-7; 9 bases line up with TRBD1. The sequence derives from a man aged 35 to 55 who had recovered from COVID-19. The sample was PBMCs or T cells enriched from blood (not recorded which). The CDR3 protein is CASSQRQGGNYEQYF. CDR3 coding DNA: TGTGCCAGCTCACAACGACAGGGGGGAAACTACGAGCAGTACTTC. Supplemented by reference TRBV18 and TRBJ2-7, the full variable domain reads NAGVMQNPRHLVRRRGQEARLRCSPMKGHSHVYWYRQLPEEGLKFMVYLQKENIIDESGMPKERFSAEFPKEGPSILRIQQVVRGDSAAYFCASSQRQGGNYEQYFGPGTRLTVT.